These 28 T cell receptor beta chains share one sample of origin, sequenced in a study of shared clonotypes between healthy human individuals. Assay: immunoSEQ multiplex PCR; the TCRdb copy retains only in-frame clones and omits some. This table has about 480,000 clones, around 74% appearing once. Specimen: PBMCs. These receptors came from a woman between 40 and 50 years old in good health. Some clones in this sample may be carry-over from other donors' samples.

This clone was detected only a few times. The chain joins TRBV2 to TRBJ1-1; D is perhaps TRBD1 (5 bases). The germline CDR1 and CDR2 sequences are SNHLY and FYNNEI. The CDR3 sequence is 13 residues long. Trimming shortened V by 8 bases and J by 0 bases, and 10 bases separated the two germline ends. CDR3 nucleotide sequence: TGTGCCAGCGGGACCTTTATGAACACTGAAGCTTTCTTT. It translates to CASGTFMNTEAFF.

This clone appeared a few times. V gene TRBV7-2 combines with J gene TRBJ1-2; D is perhaps TRBD1 (6 bases). This CDR3 is 14 amino acids long. V was shortened by 1 base and J by 5 bases, with 11 bases between the two germline ends. Germline values: CDR1 SGHTA, CDR2 FQGNSA. CDR3 in DNA: TGTGCCAGCAGCTTAGAAAACAGGGCATATGGCTACACCTTC. Translated: CASSLENRAYGYTF. Together with reference TRBV7-2 and TRBJ1-2, the CDR3 gives the full variable domain: GAGVSQSPSNKVTEKGKDVELRCDPISGHTALYWYRQSLGQGLEFLIYFQGNSAPDKSGLPSDRFSAERTGGSVSTLTIQRTQQEDSAVYLCASSLENRAYGYTFGSGTRLTVV.

This clone has a handful of counts. The chain couples TRBV7-9 to TRBJ1-5; TRBD1 matches at 8 bases. The length of the CDR3 is 14 residues. Germline-derived CDR1 and CDR2 are SEHNR and FQNEAQ (reference sequence). V was clipped by 5 bases and J by 2 bases; unmatched bases: 2. The CDR3 region has the DNA TGTGCCAGCAGCCTGGACAGGGGCAATCAGCCCCAGCATTTT. This codes for CASSLDRGNQPQHF.

The J gene is TRBJ2-3, the V gene TRBV28; TRBD1 might be the D (6 bases). The CDR3 is made up of 15 amino acids. Looked up from germline, CDR1 is MDHEN and CDR2 is SYDVKM. Trimming left V 6 bases short and J 4 bases short, with 17 bases between. The CDR3 reads CASRRLIRGSDTQYF. The CDR3 DNA follows: TGTGCCAGCAGGCGATTGATTAGGGGGTCAGATACGCAGTATTTT.

The gene calls are TRBV9 and TRBJ1-2; 7 bases agree with TRBD1. This CDR3 is 14 amino acids long. The germline CDR1 and CDR2 sequences are SGDLS and YYNGEE. V shed 3 bases, J shed 2 bases, and the junction held 4 bases outside the gene matches. This chain's CDR3 is CASSATQGNYGYTF. The CDR3 coding sequence is TGTGCCAGCAGCGCGACACAGGGGAACTATGGCTACACCTTC.

The genes are TRBV6-1 and TRBJ1-4; possible D gene TRBD1, 5 bases. Looked up from germline, CDR1 is MNHNS and CDR2 is SASEGT. V was shortened by 3 bases and J by 4 bases, with 9 bases between the two germline ends. The CDR3 contains 14 residues. CDR3 residues: CASSDWGGNEKLFF. The CDR3 region has the DNA TGTGCCAGCAGTGACTGGGGGGGTAATGAAAAACTGTTTTTT.

This clone was observed once. The chain carries TRBV5-8 and TRBJ2-1, with unresolved D. Germline V gene lookup returns CDR1 SGHTS and CDR2 YDEGEE. The ends were cut back, 0 bases at V and 3 bases at J, with 10 bases in the middle. The CDR3 is 15 residues long. CDR3: CASSLALGDYNEQFF. CDR3 DNA sequence: TGTGCCAGCAGCTTGGCCCTAGGAGACTACAATGAGCAGTTCTTC.

The rearrangement links TRBV7-8 to TRBJ2-2, with D maybe TRBD1 (6 bases). Trimming cost V 5 bases and J 2 bases, with 15 bases left between them. The CDR3 spans 16 residues. The germline gives CDR1 SGHVS, CDR2 FQNEAQ. The CDR3 is CASSPLGTLNTGELFF. The CDR3 DNA reads TGTGCCAGCAGCCCACTCGGGACACTTAACACCGGGGAGCTGTTTTTT.

This rearrangement joins TRBV19 to TRBJ2-5; weak D call: TRBD2 (6 bases). This CDR3 region has 14 residues. Germline V gene data show CDR1 as LNHDA and CDR2 as SQIVND (reference sequence). V was clipped by 6 bases and J by 5 bases, with 16 bases between them. The CDR3 sequence: CASSDSRRGETQYF. DNA of the CDR3: TGTGCCAGTAGCGACTCCAGGAGGGGTGAGACCCAGTACTTC.

The chain carries TRBV4-2 and TRBJ2-1, with 11 bases matching TRBD1. Germline CDR1 reads LGHNA; CDR2 reads YNFKEQ. V was pared by 3 bases and J by 1 base, with 8 bases of the junction left unmatched. The CDR3 has 18 amino acids. In nucleotides, the CDR3 is TGTGCCAGCAGCCAGGAAGGGACAGGGGGGTATTCCTACAATGAGCAGTTCTTC. It is translated as CASSQEGTGGYSYNEQFF.

The chain carries TRBV5-1 and TRBJ2-2; D tentatively reads TRBD1 or TRBD2 (5 bases each). Germline CDR1 and CDR2: SGHRS and YFSETQ. V was clipped by 4 bases and J by 8 bases, with 12 bases between them. This CDR3 is 13 amino acids long. CDR3 sequence: CASSPTRGGELFF. CDR3 bases: TGCGCCAGCAGCCCAACGAGGGGAGGGGAGCTGTTTTTT.

There are a few counts of this clone. The J gene is TRBJ2-5, the V gene TRBV7-3; maybe TRBD2 (6 bases). V was shortened by 2 bases and J by 0 bases, with 10 bases between the two germline ends. This CDR3 region has 15 residues. Germline V gene lookup returns CDR1 SGHTA and CDR2 FQGTGA. The chain's CDR3 is CASSLSGGNQETQYF. The CDR3 coding sequence is TGTGCCAGCAGCTTATCCGGCGGGAACCAAGAGACCCAGTACTTC.

V and J are TRBV27 and TRBJ2-7; TRBD1 might be the D (6 bases). The germline V and J ends were trimmed by 2 bases and 6 bases, with 14 bases remaining between them. Looked up from germline, CDR1 is MNHEY and CDR2 is SMNVEV (reference sequence). CDR3 length: 14 residues. The CDR3 spells CASSLRQGSGEQYF. The CDR3 nucleotides read TGTGCCAGCAGTTTACGGCAGGGGTCTGGCGAGCAGTACTTC.

The chain is built from TRBV28 and TRBJ2-2; 8 bases are a match to TRBD2. V shed 11 bases and J 5 bases; nucleotides not matched to a gene: 4. Germline CDR1 MDHEN, CDR2 SYDVKM. The CDR3 consists of 12 residues. CDR3 nucleotide sequence: TGTGCCTCCCAGCGGGAGACCGGGGAGCTGTTTTTT. It yields the protein CASQRETGELFF.

Regarding this clone: A junction end diverges from the germline sequence, so it may reflect a read error. The rearrangement uses TRBV5-3 and TRBJ1-5, with D possibly being TRBD1 (5 bases). TRBV5-3 is sorted into the ORF group, with uncertain function. CDR3 length: 14 residues. The CDR3 loop is CASSLGPGEQPQHF. The CDR3, as DNA: TGTGCCAGCAGCTTGGGGCCGGGAGAACAGCCCCAGCATTTT.

The chain has TRBV20-1 and TRBJ2-3; no clear D. Per germline, CDR1 DFQATT and CDR2 SNEGSKA (reference sequence). The CDR3 contains 11 residues. In DNA form, the CDR3 reads TGCAGCCCGTTACCCACAGATACGCAGTATTTT. Its protein is CSPLPTDTQYF.

V usage is TRBV6-5 and J usage is TRBJ1-6; D gene ambiguous. V gave up 4 bases and J gave up 6 bases, with 16 bases separating them. Per germline, CDR1 MNHEY and CDR2 SVGAGI. CDR3 size: 16 residues. CDR3 sequence (DNA): TGTGCCAGCAGTTCCTCCCCGGGGAGCCTTAATTCACCCCTCCACTTT. Encoded protein: CASSSSPGSLNSPLHF.

This chain uses TRBV30 with TRBJ1-1, with D tentatively TRBD1 (5 bases). V was pared by 3 bases and J by 1 base, with 6 bases between. Germline CDR1 is GTSNPN and CDR2 is SVGIG (reference sequence). CDR3 length equals 12 residues. The CDR3 DNA reads as TGTGCCTGGAGGGGGGGGAACACTGAAGCTTTCTTT. It specifies CAWRGGNTEAFF. The entire variable domain, with the rest obtained from reference TRBV30 and TRBJ1-1, is as follows: SQTIHQWPATLVQPVGSPLSLECTVEGTSNPNLYWYRQAAGRGLQLLFYSVGIGQISSEVPQNLSASRPQDRQFILSSKKLLLSDSGFYLCAWRGGNTEAFFGQGTRLTVV.

The chain recombines TRBV11-3 with TRBJ1-2, with 9 bases matching TRBD1. The ends lost 2 bases at V and 5 bases at J; junction bases unmatched: 12. There are 17 residues in the CDR3. Germline assignment: CDR1 SGHNT and CDR2 YENEEA. The CDR3 reads CASSLTLRTGASYGYTF. In nucleotides, the CDR3 is TGTGCCAGCAGCTTAACCCTCAGGACAGGGGCCTCGTATGGCTACACCTTC.

The rearrangement uses TRBV28 and TRBJ2-7, with 15 nucleotides matching TRBD2. V dropped 1 base and J dropped 0; count of bases not matched to a gene: 7. The length of the CDR3 is 19 residues. In germline, CDR1 is MDHEN, CDR2 SYDVKM. The CDR3 loop reads CASSLYMGLAGGSSYEQYF. DNA of the CDR3: TGTGCCAGCAGTTTATACATGGGACTAGCGGGAGGATCCTCCTACGAGCAGTACTTC.

Concerning this clone itself: This specimen includes other DNA sequences encoding the same CDR3. The chain uses TRBV6-6 and TRBJ2-7; D not resolved. Per germline, CDR1 MNHNY and CDR2 SVGAGI (reference sequence). Trimming pared 2 bases from V and 2 bases from J, leaving 7 bases between. CDR3 size: 13 residues. In nucleotides, the CDR3 is TGTGCCAGCAGTTACGCCCTCACCTACGAGCAGTACTTC. Translation gives CASSYALTYEQYF.

The CDR3: CASRLTSGKPYEQYF. For the CDR3, the DNA is TGTGCCAGCAGACTGACTAGCGGGAAGCCCTACGAGCAGTACTTC. The chain carries TRBV6-6 and TRBJ2-7, with 11 bases identical to TRBD2. The germline V gene has CDR1 MNHNY and CDR2 SVGAGI (reference sequence). J lost 2 bases, V lost 6 bases, and 6 bases had no gene match. This CDR3 contains 15 residues.

This sequence joins TRBV5-4 and TRBJ1-3; D gene unclear. The CDR3 length is 15 residues. Germline values: CDR1 SGHNT, CDR2 YYREEE (reference sequence). The V end was cut by 0 bases, the J end by 0 bases, with 7 bases between. CDR3: CASSLARSSGNTIYF. The CDR3 nucleotides read TGTGCCAGCAGCTTGGCCCGGTCCTCTGGAAACACCATATATTTT.

The chain carries TRBV5-1 and TRBJ2-1, with no clear D. Trimming cost V 0 bases and J 4 bases, with 11 bases left between them. Germline V gene lookup returns CDR1 SGHRS and CDR2 YFSETQ. The CDR3 covers 15 residues. The CDR3 loop is CASSLVPGAYNEQFF. The CDR3 DNA sequence: TGCGCCAGCAGCTTGGTGCCCGGAGCTTACAATGAGCAGTTCTTC.

This chain uses TRBV9 with TRBJ2-7; TRBD1 matches 8 bases. CDR1 SGDLS and CDR2 YYNGEE come from the germline V gene. With V trimmed by 0 bases and J by 3 bases, 8 bases remained unmatched. The CDR3 loop spans 16 amino acids. The CDR3 is CASSVGRTGNHYEQYF. CDR3 DNA sequence: TGTGCCAGCAGCGTAGGACGGACAGGGAATCACTACGAGCAGTACTTC.

The chain links TRBV5-1 to TRBJ2-5; TRBD2 aligns across 7 bases. Germline V gives CDR1 SGHRS, CDR2 YFSETQ. The length of the CDR3 is 15 residues. The trim removed 0 bases at V and 4 bases at J, leaving 6 bases unmatched. The chain's CDR3 is CASSLGGGSRETQYF. The CDR3 nucleotides are TGCGCCAGCAGCTTGGGGGGCGGGAGTAGAGAGACCCAGTACTTC.

In its sample, this clone was seen once. V is TRBV4-1 and J is TRBJ1-6, with D uncertain. CDR1 and CDR2 from the germline V gene are MGHRA and YSYEKL. V dropped 1 base and J dropped 10 bases, with 11 bases sitting between them. CDR3 length: 14 amino acids. The chain's CDR3 is CASSQGAVQSPLHF. The CDR3 bases are TGCGCCAGCAGCCAAGGCGCAGTGCAGTCACCCCTCCACTTT.

As to this clone: No conserved phenylalanine or tryptophan ends this CDR3, so it is likely a read error. The DNA is omitted, as the CDR3 cannot be located on it reliably, and the CDR3 follows TCRdb's listing. Other DNA sequences in the same sample also yield this CDR3. This chain uses TRBV5-6 with TRBJ2-7; TRBD1, the table's D call, was not compared with the DNA. The CDR3 spans 8 residues, counting both ends. The germline V gene encodes CDR1 SGHDT and CDR2 YYEEEE. The CDR3 here is CASSSRWA.